This TCR beta chain was captured by sequencing in a study of blood T cell repertoires in COVID-19. Germline CDR1 reads MNHEY; CDR2 reads SVGAGI. Trimming shortened V by 4 bases and J by 0 bases, and 9 bases separated the two germline ends. The CDR3 consists of 14 residues. The data were produced by immunoSEQ multiplex PCR, yet TCRdb's version contains in-frame clones alone and is incomplete. The data hold more than 140,000 clones, with about four fifths observed a single time. V and J are TRBV6-5 and TRBJ1-1; no clear D gene. This sequence was found in a human donor in a cohort sampled during active COVID-19. The sample taken for sequencing was peripheral blood. The CDR3 here is CASSLQHLNTEAFF. DNA for the CDR3: TGTGCCAGCAGTTTACAGCATCTGAACACTGAAGCTTTCTTT.